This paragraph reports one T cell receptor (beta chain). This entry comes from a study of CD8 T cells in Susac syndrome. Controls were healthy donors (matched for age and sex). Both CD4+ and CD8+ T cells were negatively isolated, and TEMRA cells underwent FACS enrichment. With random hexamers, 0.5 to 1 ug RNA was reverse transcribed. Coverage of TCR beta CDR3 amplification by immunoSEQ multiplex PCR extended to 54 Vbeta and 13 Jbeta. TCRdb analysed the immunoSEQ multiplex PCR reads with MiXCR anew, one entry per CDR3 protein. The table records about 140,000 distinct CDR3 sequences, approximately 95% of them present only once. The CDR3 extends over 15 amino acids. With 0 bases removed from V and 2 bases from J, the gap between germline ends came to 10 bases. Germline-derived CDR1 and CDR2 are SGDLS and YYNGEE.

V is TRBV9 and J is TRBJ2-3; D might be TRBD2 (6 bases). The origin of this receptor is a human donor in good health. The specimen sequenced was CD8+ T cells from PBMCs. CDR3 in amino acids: CASSVDGSFTDTQYF. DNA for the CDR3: TGTGCCAGCAGCGTAGACGGGAGCTTCACAGATACGCAGTATTTT.